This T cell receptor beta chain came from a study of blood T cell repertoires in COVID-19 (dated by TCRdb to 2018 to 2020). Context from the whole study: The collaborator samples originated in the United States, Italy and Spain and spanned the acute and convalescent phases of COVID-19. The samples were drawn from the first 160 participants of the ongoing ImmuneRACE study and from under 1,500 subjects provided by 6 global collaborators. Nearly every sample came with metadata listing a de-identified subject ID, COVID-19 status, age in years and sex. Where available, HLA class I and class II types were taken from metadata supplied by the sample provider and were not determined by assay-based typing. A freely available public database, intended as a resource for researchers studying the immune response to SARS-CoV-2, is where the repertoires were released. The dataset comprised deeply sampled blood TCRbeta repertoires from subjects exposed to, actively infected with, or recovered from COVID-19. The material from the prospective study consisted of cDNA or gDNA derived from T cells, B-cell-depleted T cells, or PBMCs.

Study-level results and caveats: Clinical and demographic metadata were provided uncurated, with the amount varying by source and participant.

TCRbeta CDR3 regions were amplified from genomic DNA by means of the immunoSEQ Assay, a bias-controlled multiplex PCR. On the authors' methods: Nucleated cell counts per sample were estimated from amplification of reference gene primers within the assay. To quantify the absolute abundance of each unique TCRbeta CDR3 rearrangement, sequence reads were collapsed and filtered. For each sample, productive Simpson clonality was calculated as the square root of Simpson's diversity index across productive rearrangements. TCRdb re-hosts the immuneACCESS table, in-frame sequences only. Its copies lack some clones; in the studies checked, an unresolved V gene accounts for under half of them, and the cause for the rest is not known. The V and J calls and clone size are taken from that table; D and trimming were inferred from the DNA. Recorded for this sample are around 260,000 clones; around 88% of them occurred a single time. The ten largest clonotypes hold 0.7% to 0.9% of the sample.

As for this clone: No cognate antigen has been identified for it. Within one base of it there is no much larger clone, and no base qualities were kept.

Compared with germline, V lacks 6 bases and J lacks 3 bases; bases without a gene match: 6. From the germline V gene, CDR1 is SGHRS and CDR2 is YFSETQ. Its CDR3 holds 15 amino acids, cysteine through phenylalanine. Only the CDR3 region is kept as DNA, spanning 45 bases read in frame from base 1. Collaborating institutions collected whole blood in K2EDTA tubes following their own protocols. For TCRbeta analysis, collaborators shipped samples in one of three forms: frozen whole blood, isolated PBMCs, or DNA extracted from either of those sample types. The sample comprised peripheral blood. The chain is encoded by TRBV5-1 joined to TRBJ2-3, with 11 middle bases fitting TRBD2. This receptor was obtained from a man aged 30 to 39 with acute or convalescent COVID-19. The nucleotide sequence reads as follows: TGCGCCAGCAAGTTAGCGGGAGGGACGACAGATACGCAGTATTTT. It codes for CASKLAGGTTDTQYF.